Listed below are T cell receptor beta chains from one sample, sequenced in a study of blood T cell repertoires in COVID-19. Clones were read by immunoSEQ multiplex PCR, and TCRdb kept only the in-frame ones, dropping some. The sample shows tens of thousands of clones, roughly 88% of them seen only once. The sample comprised peripheral blood. These receptors were taken from a woman in her seventies with acute or convalescent COVID-19. Both conserved end residues are part of each CDR3. The D gene is left open where the match is weak. For some rows the clone size is stated as once, few or many, or as a class when expanded; others skip it.

cdr3_aa: CASSPRYSGGLFYEQYF; cdr3_nt: TGTGCCAGCAGCCCCCGGTATTCGGGGGGGCTCTTCTACGAGCAGTACTTC; clone_size: NA; j_call: TRBJ2-7; v_call: TRBV7-9; d_call: TRBD2
cdr3_aa: CASSLDPPGLAGVHEQFF; cdr3_nt: TGTGCCAGCAGCTTGGACCCCCCCGGACTAGCGGGAGTTCATGAGCAGTTCTTC; clone_size: NA; j_call: TRBJ2-1; v_call: TRBV7-6; d_call: TRBD2
cdr3_aa: CASSPPGLAGGRTGELFF; cdr3_nt: TGTGCCAGCTCACCTCCGGGACTAGCGGGAGGAAGGACCGGGGAGCTGTTTTTT; clone_size: NA; j_call: TRBJ2-2; v_call: TRBV18; d_call: TRBD2
cdr3_aa: CASSDRDTGELFF; cdr3_nt: TGCGCCAGCAGTGACAGGGACACCGGGGAGCTGTTTTTT; clone_size: NA; j_call: TRBJ2-2; v_call: TRBV5-1; d_call: TRBD1
cdr3_aa: CASSDGTSGSLGTGELFF; cdr3_nt: TGTGCCAGCAGTGACGGGACTAGCGGGAGTTTAGGCACCGGGGAGCTGTTTTTT; clone_size: NA; j_call: TRBJ2-2; v_call: TRBV2; d_call: TRBD2
cdr3_aa: CASRKGLGTGGTDTQYF; cdr3_nt: TGCGCCAGCCGGAAGGGTCTAGGGACAGGGGGGACAGATACGCAGTATTTT; clone_size: once; j_call: TRBJ2-3; v_call: TRBV10-1; d_call: TRBD1
cdr3_aa: CASSLGGNTGELFF; cdr3_nt: TGTGCCAGCAGCTTAGGAGGGAACACCGGGGAGCTGTTTTTT; clone_size: NA; j_call: TRBJ2-2; v_call: TRBV7-2; d_call: NA
cdr3_aa: CASSEVGQVGYTF; cdr3_nt: TGTGCCAGCAGTGAGGTCGGACAAGTCGGCTACACCTTC; clone_size: NA; j_call: TRBJ1-2; v_call: TRBV6-1; d_call: NA
cdr3_aa: CASSEVSGIEQYF; cdr3_nt: TGTGCCAGCAGTGAAGTTTCAGGGATCGAGCAGTACTTC; clone_size: NA; j_call: TRBJ2-7; v_call: TRBV6-1; d_call: NA
cdr3_aa: CASIYPFGTGDQETQYF; cdr3_nt: TGTGCCAGCATCTACCCGTTTGGGACAGGCGACCAAGAGACCCAGTACTTC; clone_size: NA; j_call: TRBJ2-5; v_call: TRBV25-1; d_call: TRBD1
cdr3_aa: CASSPRDMPHEQYF; cdr3_nt: TGTGCCAGCAGCCCCCGGGATATGCCCCACGAGCAGTACTTC; clone_size: NA; j_call: TRBJ2-7; v_call: TRBV3-1/TRBV3-2; d_call: NA
cdr3_aa: CAWARDRLSYEQYF; cdr3_nt: TGTGCCTGGGCCCGGGACAGACTCTCCTACGAGCAGTACTTC; clone_size: NA; j_call: TRBJ2-7; v_call: TRBV30; d_call: TRBD1
cdr3_aa: CASTRKGVSGNTIYF; cdr3_nt: TGTGCCAGTACGAGGAAAGGGGTCTCTGGAAACACCATATATTTT; clone_size: NA; j_call: TRBJ1-3; v_call: TRBV3-1/TRBV3-2; d_call: NA
cdr3_aa: CASSGNVKRGTGELFF; cdr3_nt: TGTGCCAGCAGTGGAAATGTTAAAAGGGGCACCGGGGAGCTGTTTTTT; clone_size: NA; j_call: TRBJ2-2; v_call: TRBV2; d_call: NA
cdr3_aa: CASSVDRGTEAFF; cdr3_nt: TGTGCCAGCAGTGTTGACAGGGGGACTGAAGCTTTCTTT; clone_size: NA; j_call: TRBJ1-1; v_call: TRBV2; d_call: TRBD1
cdr3_aa: CASSRGSTEAFF; cdr3_nt: TGTGCCAGCAGCCGGGGTTCCACTGAAGCTTTCTTT; clone_size: NA; j_call: TRBJ1-1; v_call: TRBV5-6; d_call: NA
cdr3_aa: CATSDPRGGSTGELFF; cdr3_nt: TGTGCCACCAGTGATCCGCGGGGTGGAAGCACCGGGGAGCTGTTTTTT; clone_size: NA; j_call: TRBJ2-2; v_call: TRBV24-1; d_call: NA
cdr3_aa: CASSLWSTGAYFMNTEAFF; cdr3_nt: TGTGCTAGCAGCTTATGGAGTACAGGCGCCTACTTCATGAACACTGAAGCTTTCTTT; clone_size: few; j_call: TRBJ1-1; v_call: TRBV7-7; d_call: NA
cdr3_aa: CASSIASGGESSYNEQFF; cdr3_nt: TGTGCCAGTAGTATCGCTAGCGGGGGGGAAAGCTCCTACAATGAGCAGTTCTTC; clone_size: NA; j_call: TRBJ2-1; v_call: TRBV19; d_call: TRBD2
cdr3_aa: CASSLTGGGETQYF; cdr3_nt: TGCGCCAGCAGCCTCACAGGGGGCGGGGAGACCCAGTACTTC; clone_size: NA; j_call: TRBJ2-5; v_call: TRBV4-1; d_call: TRBD1
cdr3_aa: CASSEGLAGPYEQYF; cdr3_nt: TGCGCCAGCAGTGAAGGACTAGCGGGACCCTACGAGCAGTACTTC; clone_size: once; j_call: TRBJ2-7; v_call: TRBV10-1; d_call: TRBD2
cdr3_aa: CASSQARVQFF; cdr3_nt: TGTGCCAGCAGCCAAGCCCGAGTGCAGTTCTTC; clone_size: NA; j_call: TRBJ2-1; v_call: TRBV14; d_call: NA
cdr3_aa: CASSQGLGGFSTGNTIYF; cdr3_nt: TGCGCCAGCAGCCAAGGGCTAGGGGGCTTCTCCACTGGAAACACCATATATTTT; clone_size: NA; j_call: TRBJ1-3; v_call: TRBV4-1; d_call: TRBD1
cdr3_aa: CATSRVGGMNYGYTF; cdr3_nt: TGTGCCACCAGCAGAGTTGGGGGGATGAACTATGGCTACACCTTC; clone_size: NA; j_call: TRBJ1-2; v_call: TRBV15; d_call: NA
cdr3_aa: CASRGGRAFF; cdr3_nt: TGTGCCAGCAGGGGGGGTAGAGCTTTCTTT; clone_size: NA; j_call: TRBJ1-1; v_call: TRBV11-2; d_call: NA
cdr3_aa: CASSDRQGRDEQYF; cdr3_nt: TGTGCCAGCAGTGACCGACAGGGCCGGGACGAGCAGTACTTC; clone_size: NA; j_call: TRBJ2-7; v_call: TRBV6-1; d_call: TRBD1
cdr3_aa: CASSLSSKETQYF; cdr3_nt: TGTGCCAGCAGCTTAAGTAGCAAAGAGACCCAGTACTTC; clone_size: NA; j_call: TRBJ2-5; v_call: TRBV7-3; d_call: NA
cdr3_aa: CASYASPRDSEQFF; cdr3_nt: TGCGCCAGTTACGCCTCACCCCGGGACAGTGAGCAGTTCTTC; clone_size: NA; j_call: TRBJ2-1; v_call: TRBV5-1; d_call: TRBD1
cdr3_aa: CASCREDNSPLHF; cdr3_nt: TGCGCCAGCTGCAGGGAGGACAATTCACCCCTCCACTTT; clone_size: NA; j_call: TRBJ1-6; v_call: TRBV5-1; d_call: NA
cdr3_aa: CATSRTRGRNTEAFF; cdr3_nt: TGTGCCACCAGCAGGACCCGAGGTCGGAACACTGAAGCTTTCTTT; clone_size: NA; j_call: TRBJ1-1; v_call: TRBV15; d_call: NA
cdr3_aa: CASSLAGGVNEQFF; cdr3_nt: TGTGCCAGCAGCCTAGCGGGGGGGGTCAATGAGCAGTTCTTC; clone_size: once; j_call: TRBJ2-1; v_call: TRBV11-2; d_call: TRBD2
cdr3_aa: CASSGYSTDTQYF; cdr3_nt: TGTGCCAGCAGTGGTTATAGCACAGATACGCAGTATTTT; clone_size: NA; j_call: TRBJ2-3; v_call: TRBV2; d_call: NA
cdr3_aa: CATQDRGLAKNIQYF; cdr3_nt: TGTGCCACCCAGGACAGGGGCCTAGCCAAAAACATTCAGTACTTC; clone_size: NA; j_call: TRBJ2-4; v_call: TRBV28; d_call: TRBD1
cdr3_aa: CASSFKSLAKNIQYF; cdr3_nt: TGTGCCAGCAGCTTTAAGTCACTAGCCAAAAACATTCAGTACTTC; clone_size: once; j_call: TRBJ2-4; v_call: TRBV11-2; d_call: NA
cdr3_aa: CASRRIDSYNEQFF; cdr3_nt: TGTGCCAGCAGAAGGATCGACAGCTACAATGAGCAGTTCTTC; clone_size: NA; j_call: TRBJ2-1; v_call: TRBV2; d_call: NA
cdr3_aa: CASSPPGTRTTDTQYF; cdr3_nt: TGTGCCAGCAGCCCACCCGGGACAAGGACCACAGATACGCAGTATTTT; clone_size: NA; j_call: TRBJ2-3; v_call: TRBV7-9; d_call: NA
cdr3_aa: CASSPTVYEQYF; cdr3_nt: TGTGCCAGCTCACCGACAGTTTACGAGCAGTACTTC; clone_size: NA; j_call: TRBJ2-7; v_call: TRBV18; d_call: NA
cdr3_aa: CASSTGQGRTGELFF; cdr3_nt: TGTGCCAGCAGCACCGGACAGGGGCGGACCGGGGAGCTGTTTTTT; clone_size: NA; j_call: TRBJ2-2; v_call: TRBV9; d_call: TRBD1
cdr3_aa: CASSEPGQGSYEQYF; cdr3_nt: TGTGCCAGCAGTGAGCCGGGACAGGGGTCCTACGAGCAGTACTTC; clone_size: once; j_call: TRBJ2-7; v_call: TRBV6-4; d_call: TRBD1
cdr3_aa: CASSLVGLAATYEQYF; cdr3_nt: TGTGCCAGCAGCTTGGTGGGGCTAGCGGCTACCTACGAGCAGTACTTC; clone_size: NA; j_call: TRBJ2-7; v_call: TRBV5-8; d_call: TRBD2
cdr3_aa: CASSWGGQGVGEQFF; cdr3_nt: TGTGCCAGCAGTTGGGGGGGACAGGGGGTCGGTGAGCAGTTCTTC; clone_size: NA; j_call: TRBJ2-1; v_call: TRBV6-2/TRBV6-3; d_call: TRBD1
cdr3_aa: CASSLNYQANYGYTF; cdr3_nt: TGTGCCAGCAGTTTAAACTACCAAGCTAACTATGGCTACACCTTC; clone_size: NA; j_call: TRBJ1-2; v_call: TRBV27; d_call: NA
cdr3_aa: CASSNPSFHEQFF; cdr3_nt: TGTGCCAGTAGTAACCCTAGCTTCCATGAGCAGTTCTTC; clone_size: NA; j_call: TRBJ2-1; v_call: TRBV19; d_call: NA
cdr3_aa: CATSREGQGADTQYF; cdr3_nt: TGTGCCACCAGCAGAGAGGGGCAGGGTGCAGATACGCAGTATTTT; clone_size: NA; j_call: TRBJ2-3; v_call: TRBV15; d_call: NA
cdr3_aa: CSASGGRAMDTQYF; cdr3_nt: TGCAGTGCTAGTGGCGGGAGGGCCATGGATACGCAGTATTTT; clone_size: NA; j_call: TRBJ2-3; v_call: TRBV20-1; d_call: TRBD2
cdr3_aa: CASNLPAGVADTQYF; cdr3_nt: TGCGCCAGCAATCTACCAGCGGGAGTGGCAGATACGCAGTATTTT; clone_size: NA; j_call: TRBJ2-3; v_call: TRBV5-1; d_call: TRBD2
cdr3_aa: CSPGVETQYF; cdr3_nt: TGCAGTCCCGGAGTTGAGACCCAGTACTTC; clone_size: NA; j_call: TRBJ2-5; v_call: TRBV20-1; d_call: NA
cdr3_aa: CASSRDRSTDTQYF; cdr3_nt: TGCGCCAGCAGCCGGGACAGAAGCACAGATACGCAGTATTTT; clone_size: once; j_call: TRBJ2-3; v_call: TRBV10-1; d_call: TRBD1